This TCR beta chain was sequenced for a study of Ad26.COV2.S vaccination and SARS-CoV-2 variants. Study results and limitations: While placebo recipients had lower spike-specific TCR breadth, vaccine recipients had more. Comparability of non-spike TCR breadth was observed across vaccine and placebo recipients.

The germline gives CDR1 MNHEY, CDR2 SMNVEV (reference sequence). There are 13 residues in the CDR3. V dropped 5 bases and J dropped 8 bases, with 10 bases sitting between them. The protocol was immunoSEQ multiplex PCR, while the TCRdb copy is restricted to in-frame clones and leaves out a portion. The sample has 400,000 or so clones, approximately 86% seen once. Treatment noted: approximately 18 received Ad26.COV2.S at low or high dose, single or two shots; several received placebo; per-sample allocation not given. The investigators took samples on day 63 after the first vaccine or placebo injection. Notes on this clone: Its antigen is unknown.

The clonotype originates from a person between 18 and 65 years old who received the Ad26.COV2.S COVID-19 vaccine or a placebo. The genes are TRBV27 and TRBJ1-6; unclear D gene. The input for sequencing was peripheral blood, taken in a trial of Ad26.COV2.S vaccine versus placebo. The CDR3 DNA sequence: TGTGCCAGCAGTCCCGCCCCCCATTCACCCCTCCACTTT. Protein product: CASSPAPHSPLHF.